The 18 T cell receptor beta chains given below trace back to one sample, sequenced in a study of blood T cell repertoires in COVID-19. The data were produced by immunoSEQ multiplex PCR, yet TCRdb's version contains in-frame clones alone and is incomplete. This sample has under 500,000 clones, with 85% to 90% found just once. The specimen was PBMCs or T cells enriched from blood (not recorded which). The receptors stem from a man under 40 who had recovered from COVID-19.

This rearrangement joins TRBV2 to TRBJ2-7; D remains unclear. The V end was cut by 8 bases, the J end by 1 base, with 15 bases between. The CDR3 has 14 residues. Germline V gene data show CDR1 as SNHLY and CDR2 as FYNNEI. The DNA for the CDR3 is TGTGCCAGCGCGTATCCTGAGTTATCCTACGAGCAGTACTTC. Amino acids: CASAYPELSYEQYF.

With respect to this clone: Other DNA variants within this sample encode the same CDR3. The genes are TRBV10-3 and TRBJ2-7; D possibly corresponds to TRBD2 (6 bases). The length of the CDR3 is 14 residues. The V and J ends lost 0 bases and 4 bases respectively, with 10 bases between them. Germline CDR1 ENHRY, CDR2 SYGVKD. The CDR3 region is CAISESRDSYEQYF. The DNA of the CDR3 is TGTGCCATCAGTGAGTCCCGGGACTCATACGAGCAGTACTTC.

Only one count was recorded for this clone. The chain couples TRBV29-1 to TRBJ2-2; 13 bases map to TRBD2. V lost 2 bases, J lost 8 bases, and 2 bases stayed unmatched. The CDR3 is 14 amino acids. Per the germline V gene, CDR1 is SQVTM and CDR2 is ANQGSEA. The chain's CDR3 is CSVERTSGRGELFF. In nucleotides, the CDR3 is TGCAGCGTTGAAAGGACTAGCGGGAGAGGGGAGCTGTTTTTT.

The rearrangement joins TRBV24-1 to TRBJ1-5; no reliable D call. Germline CDR1 and CDR2: KGHDR and SFDVKD. The V gene lost 2 bases and the J gene lost 6 bases, with 4 bases spanning the gap. This CDR3 is built from 12 residues. The CDR3 is CATSDSTQPQHF. The CDR3 nucleotides are TGTGCCACCAGTGATTCTACTCAGCCCCAGCATTTT.

This chain joins TRBV5-1 and TRBJ2-6; no reliable D call. Trimming stripped 4 bases from V and 3 bases from J, with 11 bases between. Germline values: CDR1 SGHRS, CDR2 YFSETQ. This CDR3 region has 15 residues. CDR3 DNA: TGCGCCAGCAGCGAATTAGCATTTGGGGCCAACGTCCTGACTTTC. Translating it yields CASSELAFGANVLTF.

This clone appeared a single time. The chain uses TRBV3-1 (or the pseudogene TRBV3-2) and TRBJ2-7; TRBD2 matches at 7 bases. This CDR3 has 14 amino acids. The V segment lost 4 bases and the J segment 5 bases; nucleotides outside the gene matches: 8. Looked up from germline, CDR1 is LGHDT and CDR2 is YNNKEL (reference sequence). CDR3: CASSPRLAFHEQYF. The CDR3 bases are TGTGCCAGCAGCCCGAGACTAGCTTTCCACGAGCAGTACTTC.

The gene calls are TRBV19 and TRBJ1-1; 7 bases line up with TRBD1. The CDR3 runs to 14 residues. Germline V gene data show CDR1 as LNHDA and CDR2 as SQIVND (reference sequence). V lost 5 bases and J lost 2; bases outside the gene matches: 5. The DNA for the CDR3 is TGTGCCAGTAGTGCGAGACAGGGTAACACTGAAGCTTTCTTT. This codes for CASSARQGNTEAFF. The variable domain in full, with the rest retrieved from reference TRBV19 and TRBJ1-1, is DGGITQSPKYLFRKEGQNVTLSCEQNLNHDAMYWYRQDPGQGLRLIYYSQIVNDFQKGDIAEGYSVSREKKESFPLTVTSAQKNPTAFYLCASSARQGNTEAFFGQGTRLTVV.

This CDR3 is CASSQVTGTSGTDTQYF. Here the CDR3 DNA reads TGTGCCAGCAGCCAGGTGACCGGGACTAGCGGGACAGATACGCAGTATTTT. V is TRBV4-2 and J is TRBJ2-3; 12 bases map to TRBD2. The germline CDR1 and CDR2 sequences are LGHNA and YNFKEQ. This CDR3 has 17 amino acids. The V gene end was trimmed by 3 bases and the J gene end by 3 bases; junction bases not matched to a gene: 7.

This clone was counted a single time. The CDR3 coding sequence is TGTGCCAGCAAGGACAGGCTAAACCTTAGCAATCAGCCCCAGCATTTT. Translating it yields CASKDRLNLSNQPQHF. This chain links TRBV5-8 with TRBJ1-5; 7 positions agree with TRBD1. The J segment lost 0 bases and the V segment lost 6 bases, leaving 9 bases of the junction unmatched. Germline values: CDR1 SGHTS, CDR2 YDEGEE. The length of the CDR3 is 16 residues.

The chain combines TRBV6-5 with TRBJ1-4; D gene unclear. Trimming stripped 7 bases from V and 10 bases from J, with 13 bases between. This CDR3 region has 12 residues. Germline V lookup: CDR1 MNHEY, CDR2 SVGAGI. Here the CDR3 DNA reads TGTGCCAGCACCTACGGGGAGGGAAAACTGTTTTTT. It codes for CASTYGEGKLFF.

V gene TRBV14 combines with J gene TRBJ2-1, with D possibly matching TRBD1 (6 bases). V was clipped by 5 bases and J by 10 bases, with 12 bases between them. This CDR3 has 12 residues. Germline CDR1 reads SGHDN; CDR2 reads FVKESK. This CDR3 is CASSTWTEEQFF. As DNA, the CDR3 is TGTGCCAGCAGCACCTGGACAGAAGAGCAGTTCTTC.

The chain links TRBV19 to TRBJ1-2; perhaps TRBD1 as D (5 bases). Germline V gives CDR1 LNHDA, CDR2 SQIVND (reference sequence). The length of the CDR3 is 13 residues. Deletions cut 5 bases from V and 8 bases from J, with 15 bases between. The chain's CDR3 is CASSDGTQLGYTF. The CDR3 nucleotides are TGTGCCAGTAGTGACGGGACTCAATTGGGCTACACCTTC.

The chain combines TRBV19 with TRBJ2-1, with a weak D call TRBD2 (5 bases). From germline, CDR1 is LNHDA and CDR2 SQIVND (reference sequence). The CDR3 is 16 amino acids. Trimming pared 1 base from V and 3 bases from J, leaving 13 bases between. CDR3: CASSIGGRKYYNEQFF. As DNA, the CDR3 is TGTGCCAGTAGTATAGGCGGGCGGAAGTACTACAATGAGCAGTTCTTC.

CDR3 loop: CASSSRDSHNSPLHF. The CDR3 coding sequence is TGTGCCAGCAGCAGCCGGGACAGTCATAATTCACCCCTCCACTTT. This chain connects TRBV7-2 to TRBJ1-6; 7 bases map to TRBD1. The CDR3 length is 15 residues. Germline assignment: CDR1 SGHTA and CDR2 FQGNSA. Losses at the gene ends were 5 bases for V and 5 bases for J; bases not matched to a gene: 6.

This chain links TRBV3-1 (or the pseudogene TRBV3-2) with TRBJ2-2, with a possible D match to TRBD1 (6 bases). CDR3 length equals 15 residues. V lost 1 base, J lost 5 bases, and 11 bases lay in between. CDR1 and CDR2 (germline): LGHDT, YNNKEL (reference sequence). The CDR3 DNA follows: TGTGCCAGCAGCCAAGGGGGGCGCGGGACCGGGGAGCTGTTTTTT. Protein product: CASSQGGRGTGELFF.

A word on this clone: Additional DNA sequences in this sample encode the identical CDR3. The gene calls are TRBV3-1 (or the pseudogene TRBV3-2) and TRBJ2-7; D might be TRBD2 (6 bases). CDR3 size: 13 residues. The germline V and J ends were trimmed by 3 bases and 2 bases, with 8 bases remaining between them. Germline CDR1 is LGHDT and CDR2 is YNNKEL (reference sequence). The CDR3 loop reads CASSQAGTYEQYF. In DNA, the CDR3 is TGTGCCAGCAGCCAGGCGGGAACCTACGAGCAGTACTTC.

J is TRBJ2-2 and V is TRBV11-2, with 7 bases aligning to TRBD2. V dropped 5 bases and J dropped 7; count of bases not matched to a gene: 13. This CDR3 is built from 16 residues. The germline gives CDR1 SGHAT, CDR2 FQNNGV. CDR3 residues: CASSIAGAGVNGELFF. The CDR3 DNA reads as TGTGCCAGCAGCATCGCCGGGGCGGGAGTGAACGGGGAGCTGTTTTTT. The whole variable domain, filled in from reference TRBV11-2 and TRBJ2-2, reads EAGVAQSPRYKIIEKRQSVAFWCNPISGHATLYWYQQILGQGPKLLIQFQNNGVVDDSQLPKDRFSAERLKGVDSTLKIQPAKLEDSAVYLCASSIAGAGVNGELFFGEGSRLTVL.

V gene TRBV7-9 combines with J gene TRBJ2-1, with D tentatively TRBD2 (6 bases). The CDR3 has 13 residues. Per the germline V gene, CDR1 is SEHNR and CDR2 is FQNEAQ (reference sequence). Trimming cost V 6 bases and J 8 bases, with 14 bases left between them. The CDR3: CASRPGTDDEQFF. The DNA for the CDR3 is TGTGCCAGCAGACCGGGGACTGACGATGAGCAGTTCTTC.